This T cell receptor beta chain was sequenced during a study of early T cells in non-severe SARS-CoV-2 infection. In TCRdb, the 5' RACE reads were re-called with MiXCR into one record per CDR3 protein. The table lists under 50,000 distinct CDR3 sequences, roughly 5.9% of them singletons. The ends were cut back, 4 bases at V and 8 bases at J, with 11 bases in the middle. The CDR3 is 12 amino acids. The V gene's germline CDR1 is SNHLY and CDR2 FYNNEI. This clonotype was counted at least ten times. The rearrangement links TRBV2 to TRBJ1-2; D is unresolved. This TCR derives from an adult who was a healthcare worker with PCR-confirmed SARS-CoV-2 infection or an uninfected control (not recorded which). The sample comprised whole blood. CDR3 sequence (DNA): TGTGCCAGCAGTGCGGAAAAATTGGGCTACACCTTC. Translation gives CASSAEKLGYTF.